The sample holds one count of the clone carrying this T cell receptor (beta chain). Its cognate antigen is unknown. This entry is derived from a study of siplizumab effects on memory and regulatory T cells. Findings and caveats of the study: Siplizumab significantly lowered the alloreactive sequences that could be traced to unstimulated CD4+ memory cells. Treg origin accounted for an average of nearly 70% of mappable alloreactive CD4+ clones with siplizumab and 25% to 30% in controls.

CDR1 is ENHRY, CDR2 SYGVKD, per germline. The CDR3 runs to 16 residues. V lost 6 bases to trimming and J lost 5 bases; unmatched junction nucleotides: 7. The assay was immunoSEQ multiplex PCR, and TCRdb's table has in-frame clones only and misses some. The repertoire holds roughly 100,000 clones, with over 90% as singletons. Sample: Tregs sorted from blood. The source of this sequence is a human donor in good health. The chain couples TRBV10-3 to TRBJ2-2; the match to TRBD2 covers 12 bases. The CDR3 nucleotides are TGTGCCATCAGAGAGGGGACTAGCGGGCGAACCGGGGAGCTGTTTTTT. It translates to CAIREGTSGRTGELFF.